What follows are 3 T cell receptor beta chains derived from one specimen sequenced in a study of blood T cell repertoires in COVID-19. Repertoires were generated with immunoSEQ multiplex PCR, while TCRdb's copy carries only in-frame clones and drops some. The sample gives some 88,000 clones, about 83% of which show up once; roughly 15% is in the top ten. The source material was peripheral blood. These receptors all stem from a woman in her 70s with acute or convalescent COVID-19.

The chain uses TRBV9 and TRBJ1-1; no clear D. The CDR3 covers 12 residues. The germline gives CDR1 SGDLS, CDR2 YYNGEE. Trimming stripped 1 base from V and 11 bases from J, with 12 bases between. CDR3 sequence (DNA): TGTGCCAGCAGCGTAATTGGAGGGTTGGCTTTCTTT. The encoded protein is CASSVIGGLAFF.

This rearrangement joins TRBV6-5 to TRBJ1-2; D is perhaps TRBD1 (5 bases). V was shortened by 6 bases and J by 6 bases, with 11 bases between the two germline ends. Germline CDR1 and CDR2: MNHEY and SVGAGI. CDR3 length: 12 amino acids. CDR3 nucleotides: TGTGCCAGCAGCCACGGACACGATGGCTACACCTTC. Translating it yields CASSHGHDGYTF.

The table lists this clone with a count of one. This sequence joins TRBV5-6 and TRBJ2-1, with TRBD2 identical over 8 bases. This CDR3 is built from 15 residues. J lost 6 bases, V lost 2 bases, and 7 bases had no gene match. Looked up from germline, CDR1 is SGHDT and CDR2 is YYEEEE. The CDR3 DNA sequence: TGTGCCAGCAGCTTCTCGGGGGGGCTCGGCAATGAGCAGTTCTTC. As protein: CASSFSGGLGNEQFF.